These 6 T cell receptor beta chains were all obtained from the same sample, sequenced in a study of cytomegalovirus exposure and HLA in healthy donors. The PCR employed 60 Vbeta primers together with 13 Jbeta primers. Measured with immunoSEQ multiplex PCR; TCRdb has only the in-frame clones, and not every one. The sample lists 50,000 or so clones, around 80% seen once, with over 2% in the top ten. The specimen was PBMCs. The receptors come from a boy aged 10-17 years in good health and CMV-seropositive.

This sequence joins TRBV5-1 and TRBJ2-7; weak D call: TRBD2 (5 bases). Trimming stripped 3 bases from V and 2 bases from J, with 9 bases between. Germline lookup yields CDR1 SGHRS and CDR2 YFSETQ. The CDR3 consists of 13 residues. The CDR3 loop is CASSWELPYEQYF. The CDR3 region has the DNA TGCGCCAGCAGCTGGGAGCTCCCCTACGAGCAGTACTTC.

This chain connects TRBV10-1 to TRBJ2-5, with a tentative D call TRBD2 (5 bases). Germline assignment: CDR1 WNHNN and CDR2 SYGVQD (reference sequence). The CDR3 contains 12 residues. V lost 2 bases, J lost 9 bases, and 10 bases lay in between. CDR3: CASSENRGAQYF. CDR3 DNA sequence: TGCGCCAGCAGTGAGAATCGGGGAGCCCAGTACTTC.

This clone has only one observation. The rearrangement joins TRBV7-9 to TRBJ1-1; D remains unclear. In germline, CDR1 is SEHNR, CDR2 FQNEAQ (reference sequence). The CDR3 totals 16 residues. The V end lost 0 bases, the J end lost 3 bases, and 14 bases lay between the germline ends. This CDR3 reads CASSLAFLERDTEAFF. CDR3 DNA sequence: TGTGCCAGCAGCTTAGCTTTTCTTGAGAGAGACACTGAAGCTTTCTTT.

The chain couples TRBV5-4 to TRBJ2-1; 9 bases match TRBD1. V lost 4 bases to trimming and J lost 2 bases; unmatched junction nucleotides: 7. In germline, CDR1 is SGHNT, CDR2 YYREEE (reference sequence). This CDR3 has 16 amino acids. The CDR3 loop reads CASSILQGAAYNEQFF. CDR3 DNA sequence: TGTGCCAGCAGCATCTTACAGGGGGCCGCCTACAATGAGCAGTTCTTC.

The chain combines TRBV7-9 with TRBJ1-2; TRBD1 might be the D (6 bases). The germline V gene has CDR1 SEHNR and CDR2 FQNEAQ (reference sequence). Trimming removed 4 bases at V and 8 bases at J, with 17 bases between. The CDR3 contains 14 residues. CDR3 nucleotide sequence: TGTGCCAGCAGCTGGGACACCAAAACTTGGGGCTACACCTTC. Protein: CASSWDTKTWGYTF.

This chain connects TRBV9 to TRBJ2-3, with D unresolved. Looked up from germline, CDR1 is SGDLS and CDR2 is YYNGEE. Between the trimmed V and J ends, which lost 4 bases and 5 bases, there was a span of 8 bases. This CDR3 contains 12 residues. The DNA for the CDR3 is TGTGCCAGCAGCCCAGGTCTAGATACGCAGTATTTT. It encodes CASSPGLDTQYF. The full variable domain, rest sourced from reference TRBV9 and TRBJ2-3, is DSGVTQTPKHLITATGQRVTLRCSPRSGDLSVYWYQQSLDQGLQFLIQYYNGEERAKGNILERFSAQQFPDLHSELNLSSLELGDSALYFCASSPGLDTQYFGPGTRLTVL.